This TCR beta chain was profiled in a study of shared clonotypes between healthy human individuals. Study background: Per donor, three plates held CD4 naive cells, three held CD4 memory, two held CD8 naive and one held CD8 memory.

The sample holds one count of this clone. V was clipped by 4 bases and J by 0 bases, with 13 bases between them. CDR1 and CDR2 from the germline V gene are SQVTM and ANQGSEA. The CDR3 has 14 residues. Sequencing used immunoSEQ multiplex PCR; TCRdb keeps in-frame clones, though not all of them. The sample has approximately 1.5 million clones; around 98% are singletons. The material sequenced was naive CD4+ T cells sorted from blood. As for subset: CD45RA+ positively selected. This TCR was sampled from a man aged 25 to 45 in good health. The gene calls are TRBV29-1 and TRBJ2-7; a weak D match, TRBD2 (5 bases). The DNA for the CDR3 is TGCAGCGTTGCCGGGATCTCGAGCTCCTACGAGCAGTACTTC. Amino acids: CSVAGISSSYEQYF.